The 7 T cell receptor beta chains below come from one sample, sequenced in a study of control samples from healthy donors and cancer patients. Sequencing was performed with immunoSEQ multiplex PCR; in TCRdb, only in-frame clones are kept and a portion is missing. The table shows under 200,000 clones, with 80% to 95% occurring only once. The specimen sequenced was blood. These receptors all come from a woman between 55 and 75 years old in good health.

The V gene is TRBV28, the J gene TRBJ1-5; 9 bases match TRBD1. Trimming removed 5 bases from V and 6 bases from J; junction bases left unmatched: 8. Germline V gives CDR1 MDHEN, CDR2 SYDVKM. The CDR3 totals 15 residues. The CDR3 nucleotides are TGTGCCAGCAGTCCACAGGACAGGGGAGGTCAGCCCCAGCATTTT. Translating it yields CASSPQDRGGQPQHF.

This clone was seen just once. The V call is TRBV6-5, the J call TRBJ1-2; 10 bases align to TRBD1. Trimming cost V 3 bases and J 3 bases; bases outside gene matches: 1. This CDR3 is built from 14 residues. CDR1 MNHEY and CDR2 SVGAGI come from the germline V gene. The CDR3 loop reads CASSYGQGDYGYTF. For the CDR3, the DNA is TGTGCCAGCAGTTATGGACAGGGGGACTATGGCTACACCTTC.

The gene calls are TRBV12-5 and TRBJ1-2; D remains ambiguous. This CDR3 is 13 amino acids long. Germline CDR1 LGHNT, CDR2 FRNRAP. Trimming shortened V by 4 bases and J by 6 bases, and 12 bases separated the two germline ends. The CDR3 loop reads CASGSEQSHGYTF. DNA of the CDR3: TGTGCTAGTGGTTCGGAGCAAAGTCATGGCTACACCTTC.

V usage is TRBV19 and J usage is TRBJ2-1, with 9 positions matching TRBD1. Germline V CDR1 and CDR2: LNHDA, SQIVND (reference sequence). There are 16 residues in the CDR3. J gave up 6 bases and V 3 bases, and 9 bases lay outside the gene matches. DNA for the CDR3: TGTGCCAGTAGTATGCTACAGGGACAGGGTGCCAATGAGCAGTTCTTC. This encodes CASSMLQGQGANEQFF.

This CDR3 is CASSPRTGNSPLHF. The DNA for the CDR3 is TGTGCCAGCAGCCCGAGGACAGGGAATTCACCCCTCCACTTT. The V gene is TRBV14, the J gene TRBJ1-6; 8 nucleotides align to TRBD1. V shed 4 bases and J 7 bases; nucleotides not matched to a gene: 3. The CDR3 is made up of 14 amino acids. Germline CDR1 and CDR2: SGHDN and FVKESK.

The V call is TRBV6-5, the J call TRBJ1-1, with 8 bases that match TRBD1. Germline assignment: CDR1 MNHEY and CDR2 SVGAGI. This CDR3 is 14 amino acids long. Germline trimming cut 4 bases from V and 7 bases from J; bases unmatched to any gene: 8. The CDR3: CASSFSDRVGEAFF. The CDR3, as DNA: TGTGCCAGCAGTTTCTCGGACAGGGTGGGTGAAGCTTTCTTT.

The CDR3 region is CASRGRGHQPRETQYF. CDR3 DNA sequence: TGTGCCAGCAGGGGACGAGGACACCAACCCCGGGAGACCCAGTACTTC. The chain has TRBV28 and TRBJ2-5; D is possibly TRBD1 or TRBD2 (5 bases each). The CDR3 extends over 16 amino acids. Germline V gives CDR1 MDHEN, CDR2 SYDVKM. Trimming pared 6 bases from V and 5 bases from J, leaving 22 bases between.